These 14 T cell receptor beta chains share one sample of origin, sequenced in a study of T cell responses to AZD1222 COVID-19 vaccine. Produced via immunoSEQ multiplex PCR; TCRdb's table is partial and in-frame only. The repertoire consists of 57,000 or so clones, with around 85% occurring once and the leading ten covering roughly a fifth. This material consisted of peripheral blood, taken on day 0 of MenACWY control vaccination. The receptors shown here come from an adult in good health.

The rearrangement uses TRBV30 and TRBJ2-7; no clear D gene. Trimming cost V 2 bases and J 3 bases, with 5 bases left between them. This CDR3 is 11 amino acids long. Germline V gene data show CDR1 as GTSNPN and CDR2 as SVGIG (reference sequence). The CDR3 spells CAWSSIYEQYF. Here the CDR3 DNA reads TGTGCCTGGAGTTCGATCTACGAGCAGTACTTC.

This chain joins TRBV28 and TRBJ2-3; 13 nucleotides line up with TRBD2. Germline values: CDR1 MDHEN, CDR2 SYDVKM. This CDR3 comprises 19 residues. J was trimmed by 8 bases and V by 8 bases; bases with no gene match: 22. CDR3 in amino acids: CASLTQGGRTSGRAGTQYF. Here the CDR3 DNA reads TGTGCCAGCCTCACACAGGGAGGGCGGACTAGCGGGAGAGCGGGTACGCAGTATTTT.

This chain connects TRBV25-1 to TRBJ2-1; D is possibly TRBD1 or TRBD2 (5 bases each). Trimming stripped 6 bases from V and 10 bases from J, with 7 bases between. This CDR3 is built from 10 residues. Per germline, CDR1 MGHDK and CDR2 SYGVNS. CDR3 bases: TGTGCCAGCAGCGAGGGGGAGCAGTTCTTC. Amino acids: CASSEGEQFF.

The gene calls are TRBV25-1 and TRBJ2-7, with D perhaps matching TRBD1 (5 bases). The CDR3 length is 17 residues. The V gene's germline CDR1 is MGHDK and CDR2 SYGVNS. V was shortened by 5 bases and J by 1 base, with 21 bases between the two germline ends. The CDR3, as DNA: TGTGCCAGCAGTAGTAATGTTCGACAGATTAGTTCCTACGAGCAGTACTTC. It encodes CASSSNVRQISSYEQYF.

V usage is TRBV2 and J usage is TRBJ2-1; 8 positions agree with TRBD2. Trimming at V came to 0 bases and at J to 8 bases, leaving 9 bases not matched to a gene. Germline loops: CDR1 SNHLY, CDR2 FYNNEI. The CDR3 covers 16 residues. DNA of the CDR3: TGTGCCAGCAGTGAAGCGGTTAGCGGGGATCGGGATGAGCAGTTCTTC. This gives the protein CASSEAVSGDRDEQFF.

J is TRBJ1-5 and V is TRBV6-1, with D possibly being TRBD1 (5 bases). Per germline, CDR1 MNHNS and CDR2 SASEGT. The V end lost 3 bases, the J end lost 4 bases, and 7 bases lay between the germline ends. This CDR3 comprises 13 residues. Here the CDR3 DNA reads TGTGCCAGCAGTGACAGGGAAAATCAGCCCCAGCATTTT. As protein: CASSDRENQPQHF.

This sequence joins TRBV30 and TRBJ2-6; 7 bases are a match to TRBD1. Germline values: CDR1 GTSNPN, CDR2 SVGIG (reference sequence). The junction had 7 bases not matched to a gene; V was cut back by 5 bases and J by 3 bases. The CDR3 is 15 residues long. In DNA, the CDR3 is TGTGCCTGGGCTTTAGGGGGCGGTGGGGCCAACGTCCTGACTTTC. Translated, it gives CAWALGGGGANVLTF. Full variable domain (missing parts from reference TRBV30 and TRBJ2-6): SQTIHQWPATLVQPVGSPLSLECTVEGTSNPNLYWYRQAAGRGLQLLFYSVGIGQISSEVPQNLSASRPQDRQFILSSKKLLLSDSGFYLCAWALGGGGANVLTFGAGSRLTVL.

The rearrangement uses TRBV4-2 and TRBJ2-1, with D possibly TRBD2 on 6 matching bases. Germline V gives CDR1 LGHNA, CDR2 YNFKEQ. Deletions cut 2 bases from V and 1 base from J, with 12 bases between. This CDR3 is 16 amino acids long. CDR3 nucleotide sequence: TGTGCCAGCAGCCAAACAGCGGCGGGATCCTACAATGAGCAGTTCTTC. Translation gives CASSQTAAGSYNEQFF.

This chain joins TRBV30 and TRBJ2-7; D may match TRBD1 or TRBD2 (5 bases each). The V gene's germline CDR1 is GTSNPN and CDR2 SVGIG (reference sequence). V shed 0 bases and J shed 2 bases, with 17 bases lying between them. This CDR3 contains 16 residues. CDR3 sequence: CAWSVLKPGAPYEQYF. In nucleotides, the CDR3 is TGTGCCTGGAGTGTACTAAAGCCCGGGGCTCCCTACGAGCAGTACTTC. Filled out from reference TRBV30 and TRBJ2-7, the complete variable domain reads SQTIHQWPATLVQPVGSPLSLECTVEGTSNPNLYWYRQAAGRGLQLLFYSVGIGQISSEVPQNLSASRPQDRQFILSSKKLLLSDSGFYLCAWSVLKPGAPYEQYFGPGTRLTVT.

The count of this clone is one. The rearrangement uses TRBV15 and TRBJ2-5, with 10 bases aligning to TRBD2. There are 16 residues in the CDR3. With 1 base clipped from V and 4 bases from J, the junction kept 6 bases outside the gene matches. The V gene's germline CDR1 is LNHNV and CDR2 YYDKDF (reference sequence). In DNA, the CDR3 is TGTGCCACCAGCAGAGTTGGAGCGGGAGGGGGAGAGACCCAGTACTTC. Residues: CATSRVGAGGGETQYF.

V gene TRBV7-6 combines with J gene TRBJ1-1; D gene uncertain. The germline gives CDR1 SGHVS, CDR2 FNYEAQ. V gave up 0 bases and J gave up 5 bases, with 7 bases separating them. The CDR3 loop spans 13 amino acids. The CDR3 reads CASSLASITEAFF. The CDR3 region has the DNA TGTGCCAGCAGCTTAGCGAGTATTACTGAAGCTTTCTTT.

The chain recombines TRBV5-6 with TRBJ2-3, with 7 positions matching TRBD2. This CDR3 has 17 residues. V lost 0 bases to trimming and J lost 4 bases; unmatched junction nucleotides: 11. The germline CDR1 and CDR2 sequences are SGHDT and YYEEEE. DNA for the CDR3: TGTGCCAGCAGCTTGGGTCTAGCGGACATTTTAGCAGATACGCAGTATTTT. Translation: CASSLGLADILADTQYF.

V gene TRBV5-6 combines with J gene TRBJ2-3; 7 bases are a match to TRBD2. V shed 1 base, J shed 4 bases, and the junction held 12 bases outside the gene matches. Germline V lookup: CDR1 SGHDT, CDR2 YYEEEE. The CDR3 is made up of 17 amino acids. CDR3 sequence (DNA): TGTGCCAGCAGCTTGTGGGGGGGTACCGGCAATCCAGATACGCAGTATTTT. Protein product: CASSLWGGTGNPDTQYF.

The chain is built from TRBV27 and TRBJ1-2, with 7 bases identical to TRBD1. J gave up 5 bases and V 5 bases, and 5 bases lay outside the gene matches. Germline values: CDR1 MNHEY, CDR2 SMNVEV (reference sequence). The CDR3 is 13 residues long. CDR3 sequence: CASSPRGRYGYTF. CDR3 in DNA: TGTGCCAGCAGTCCCAGGGGGAGGTATGGCTACACCTTC.